These 32 T cell receptor beta chains were all obtained from the same sample, sequenced in a study of T-cell memory formation after mild COVID-19. TCRdb recomputed calls from the 5' RACE reads with MiXCR, one row per CDR3 protein. The data show tens of thousands of distinct CDR3 sequences, about 6.1% seen once. Sequencing was carried out using PBMCs or a T cell subset sorted from them (not recorded which). The receptor source for this set is an adult who had mild COVID-19 (a few samples of this study predate the infection). Cell type and time point are not known.

This clonotype was found a few times. The rearrangement uses TRBV6-1 and TRBJ1-2; possible D gene TRBD1, 5 bases. Trimming cost V 5 bases and J 3 bases, with 16 bases left between them. Germline V CDR1 and CDR2: MNHNS, SASEGT. The CDR3 is made up of 15 amino acids. CDR3 nucleotide sequence: TGTGCCAGCAGTAGACGGGGCGGAGGAGACTATGGCTACACCTTC. This sequence encodes CASSRRGGGDYGYTF.

This clonotype was detected ten times or more. The V and J genes are TRBV7-9 and TRBJ2-5; unclear D gene. V dropped 5 bases and J dropped 7 bases, with 8 bases sitting between them. The length of the CDR3 is 11 residues. Germline lookup yields CDR1 SEHNR and CDR2 FQNEAQ (reference sequence). CDR3 coding DNA: TGTGCCAGCAGCGAGGAAGGGACCCAGTACTTC. It specifies CASSEEGTQYF.

The gene calls are TRBV6-5 and TRBJ2-7, with D uncertain. Germline V gives CDR1 MNHEY, CDR2 SVGAGI. The CDR3 extends over 14 amino acids. V lost 0 bases and J 3 bases, leaving 9 bases between the germline ends. Written as DNA, the CDR3 is TGTGCCAGCAGTTACTCACCGTACCACTACGAGCAGTACTTC. Its translation: CASSYSPYHYEQYF.

This clonotype appeared a few times. The rearrangement joins TRBV7-3 to TRBJ2-3, with 7 positions matching TRBD1. The germline V gene encodes CDR1 SGHTA and CDR2 FQGTGA. J was trimmed by 8 bases and V by 5 bases; bases with no gene match: 16. The CDR3 contains 16 residues. The CDR3 DNA sequence: TGTGCCAGCAGCCTAAGTAGGGCAGGGGGAATGGGTACGCAGTATTTT. Amino acids: CASSLSRAGGMGTQYF.

CDR3 sequence: CASSPTSGSTYTQYF. CDR3 coding DNA: TGTGCCAGCAGCCCTACTAGCGGGAGTACGTATACGCAGTATTTT. The gene calls are TRBV9 and TRBJ2-3; 11 bases line up with TRBD2. The CDR3 is made up of 15 amino acids. After removal of 4 bases from V and 7 bases from J, the junction contained 8 bases not matched to a gene. The V gene's germline CDR1 is SGDLS and CDR2 YYNGEE.

This clonotype occurred many times. The rearrangement joins TRBV10-3 to TRBJ2-7; D unclear. This CDR3 spans 16 amino acids. Germline values: CDR1 ENHRY, CDR2 SYGVKD. Trimming removed 4 bases at V and 0 bases at J, with 16 bases between. CDR3 protein: CAISGALADSSYEQYF. The CDR3 nucleotides are TGTGCCATCAGTGGGGCCCTGGCAGATTCCTCCTACGAGCAGTACTTC.

This clonotype has a count of ten or more. This chain joins TRBV5-1 and TRBJ2-3; D is undetermined. Germline CDR1 and CDR2: SGHRS and YFSETQ. V lost 4 bases, J lost 0 bases, and 9 bases lay in between. The CDR3 consists of 14 residues. CDR3 amino acids: CASSRDTSTDTQYF. In DNA, the CDR3 is TGCGCCAGCAGCCGAGATACTAGCACAGATACGCAGTATTTT.

This clonotype was detected a few times. This chain joins TRBV2 and TRBJ2-3; no clear D. This CDR3 region has 14 residues. Germline V lookup: CDR1 SNHLY, CDR2 FYNNEI. V was shortened by 8 bases and J by 0 bases, with 12 bases between the two germline ends. The CDR3 reads CASQQVSSTDTQYF. The CDR3 bases are TGTGCCAGCCAACAAGTTTCTAGCACAGATACGCAGTATTTT.

This clonotype was observed many times. The J gene is TRBJ1-1, the V gene TRBV6-6, with a possible D match to TRBD1 (5 bases). Germline V gene data show CDR1 as MNHNY and CDR2 as SVGAGI (reference sequence). Trimming shortened V by 7 bases and J by 2 bases, and 11 bases separated the two germline ends. This CDR3 spans 13 amino acids. CDR3 sequence reads: CASNQGTNTEAFF. The CDR3 DNA reads TGTGCCAGCAACCAGGGTACAAACACTGAAGCTTTCTTT.

This chain links TRBV19 with TRBJ2-4; 9 nucleotides match TRBD1. J gave up 9 bases and V 4 bases, and 19 bases lay outside the gene matches. Germline CDR1 reads LNHDA; CDR2 reads SQIVND (reference sequence). The CDR3 is 18 amino acids. The CDR3 coding sequence is TGTGCCAGTAGTAGAAGAACAGGGGGCGCGAGTGTGTATAGCATTCAGTACTTC. This sequence encodes CASSRRTGGASVYSIQYF.

This clonotype was recorded many times. The chain recombines TRBV5-1 with TRBJ2-5; 7 bases are a match to TRBD1. V lost 0 bases to trimming and J lost 5 bases; unmatched junction nucleotides: 7. This CDR3 has 15 residues. In germline, CDR1 is SGHRS, CDR2 YFSETQ. The CDR3 reads CASSLEGGEVETQYF. CDR3 coding DNA: TGCGCCAGCAGCTTGGAAGGGGGCGAGGTTGAGACCCAGTACTTC.

This clonotype occurred many times. The V gene is TRBV20-1, the J gene TRBJ1-5; possibly TRBD1 for D (6 bases). Trimming pared 1 base from V and 6 bases from J, leaving 13 bases between. CDR1 and CDR2 from the germline V gene are DFQATT and SNEGSKA (reference sequence). The CDR3 runs to 14 residues. The CDR3 DNA reads as TGCAGTGCTAGAGGGGGGGCGGGTGGTCAGCCCCAGCATTTT. This translates into CSARGGAGGQPQHF.

The table lists this clonotype with many counts. The chain combines TRBV5-6 with TRBJ1-2; D not certain. With 0 bases removed from V and 8 bases from J, the gap between germline ends came to 17 bases. Germline CDR1 SGHDT, CDR2 YYEEEE. This CDR3 comprises 15 residues. CDR3 in amino acids: CASSLGLLRLGGYTF. CDR3 nucleotide sequence: TGTGCCAGCAGCTTGGGGCTCTTGAGGTTAGGAGGCTACACCTTC.

The V and J genes are TRBV20-1 and TRBJ1-6, with D unresolved. CDR3 length: 13 residues. V was trimmed by 3 bases and J by 5 bases, leaving 8 bases between them. Germline V gene data show CDR1 as DFQATT and CDR2 as SNEGSKA (reference sequence). The CDR3 sequence is CSASRPNNSPLHF. The CDR3 nucleotides are TGCAGTGCTAGTCGGCCAAATAATTCACCCCTCCACTTT.

This chain's CDR3 is CASSFRSNSPLHF. In DNA form, the CDR3 reads TGTGCCAGCAGCTTCAGGAGCAATTCACCCCTCCACTTT. The rearrangement joins TRBV5-5 to TRBJ1-6; D remains unclear. Germline CDR1 is SGHKS and CDR2 is YYEKEE (reference sequence). The CDR3 loop spans 13 amino acids. Trimming cost V 2 bases and J 7 bases, with 7 bases left between them.

The V call is TRBV27, the J call TRBJ2-2, with TRBD1 matching 7 bases. Germline V gene lookup returns CDR1 MNHEY and CDR2 SMNVEV (reference sequence). Trimming took 6 bases from V and 2 from J; bases not matched to a gene: 6. This CDR3 region has 15 residues. CDR3 amino acids: CASRLGQTNTGELFF. The CDR3 region has the DNA TGTGCCAGCAGATTGGGACAGACTAACACCGGGGAGCTGTTTTTT.

This clonotype was detected only a few times. The chain joins TRBV7-9 to TRBJ2-5, with 9 bases lining up with TRBD1. The CDR3 extends over 14 amino acids. Germline-derived CDR1 and CDR2 are SEHNR and FQNEAQ (reference sequence). The ends lost 1 base at V and 5 bases at J; junction bases unmatched: 2. The CDR3 loop reads CASSLGTGGETQYF. Written as DNA, the CDR3 is TGTGCCAGCAGCTTAGGAACAGGGGGCGAGACCCAGTACTTC. The complete variable domain, with remaining parts taken from reference TRBV7-9 and TRBJ2-5, reads DTGVSQNPRHKITKRGQNVTFRCDPISEHNRLYWYRQTLGQGPEFLTYFQNEAQLEKSRLLSDRFSAERPKGSFSTLEIQRTEQGDSAMYLCASSLGTGGETQYFGPGTRLLVL.

This clonotype was seen many times. The genes are TRBV7-9 and TRBJ1-2; no clear D gene. The CDR3 is 15 residues long. Germline lookup yields CDR1 SEHNR and CDR2 FQNEAQ (reference sequence). V lost 8 bases to trimming and J lost 8 bases, with 24 bases between them. The CDR3 region has the DNA TGTGCCAGCGATTTTTCCTGGGCGCCGGCAGGAGGCTACACCTTC. Residues: CASDFSWAPAGGYTF.

This clonotype has a count of ten or more. The V gene is TRBV5-1, the J gene TRBJ2-1, with TRBD1 matching 9 bases. CDR3 length: 16 amino acids. The junction had 5 bases not matched to a gene; V was cut back by 1 base and J by 3 bases. Germline CDR1 reads SGHRS; CDR2 reads YFSETQ. The CDR3 nucleotides read TGCGCCAGCAGCTTGAGGCCGGGACAGGGCTACAATGAGCAGTTCTTC. It translates to CASSLRPGQGYNEQFF.

This clonotype was found many times. This chain connects TRBV6-5 to TRBJ2-2; D may correspond to TRBD1 or TRBD2 (5 bases each). The V and J ends lost 2 bases and 0 bases respectively, with 19 bases between them. CDR1 and CDR2 (germline): MNHEY, SVGAGI. The CDR3 covers 19 residues. The CDR3 nucleotides are TGTGCCAGCAGTTACAGTTTAGGACCGGGACGCACGAACACCGGGGAGCTGTTTTTT. Protein: CASSYSLGPGRTNTGELFF.

This clonotype was recorded a few times. V gene TRBV7-2 combines with J gene TRBJ1-1; D unclear. Germline-derived CDR1 and CDR2 are SGHTA and FQGNSA. The length of the CDR3 is 13 residues. The V end was cut by 5 bases, the J end by 8 bases, with 15 bases between. The CDR3 DNA reads as TGTGCCAGCAGCCAATGGGAGGGTAGGGAAGCTTTCTTT. This encodes CASSQWEGREAFF. The full variable domain, completed using reference TRBV7-2 and TRBJ1-1, is GAGVSQSPSNKVTEKGKDVELRCDPISGHTALYWYRQSLGQGLEFLIYFQGNSAPDKSGLPSDRFSAERTGGSVSTLTIQRTQQEDSAVYLCASSQWEGREAFFGQGTRLTVV.

This clonotype came up many times. The chain links TRBV7-2 to TRBJ1-5; 12 nucleotides align to TRBD1. CDR1 is SGHTA and CDR2 is FQGNSA in the germline V gene. The CDR3 extends over 15 amino acids. V lost 5 bases, J lost 6 bases, and 5 bases stayed unmatched. CDR3 in DNA: TGTGCCAGCAGCGAGGGACAGGGGGCAGGTCAGCCCCAGCATTTT. Translated: CASSEGQGAGQPQHF.

The chain recombines TRBV7-2 with TRBJ2-6, with D unresolved. CDR1 and CDR2 from the germline V gene are SGHTA and FQGNSA. The CDR3 is 14 amino acids. Trimming removed 2 bases from V and 4 bases from J, with 6 bases in between. CDR3 DNA sequence: TGTGCCAGCAGCTTATCCCCAGGGGCCAACGTCCTGACTTTC. This sequence encodes CASSLSPGANVLTF.

In its sample, this clonotype was seen a few times. The chain uses TRBV2 and TRBJ2-3; D is perhaps TRBD1 (5 bases). The CDR3 covers 15 residues. Germline-derived CDR1 and CDR2 are SNHLY and FYNNEI. V was pared by 4 bases and J by 2 bases, with 13 bases between. The CDR3 DNA reads TGTGCCAGCAGTGTCGGACAAGGGAACACAGATACGCAGTATTTT. Amino acid sequence: CASSVGQGNTDTQYF.

This clonotype was counted many times. The V call is TRBV9, the J call TRBJ2-2; D not certain. The V end lost 5 bases, the J end lost 2 bases, and 10 bases lay between the germline ends. CDR1 SGDLS and CDR2 YYNGEE come from the germline V gene. The CDR3 runs to 14 residues. CDR3 sequence: CASRGTSNTGELFF. The CDR3, as DNA: TGTGCCAGCAGGGGCACCAGTAACACCGGGGAGCTGTTTTTT. Full variable domain (remainder filled in from reference TRBV9 and TRBJ2-2): DSGVTQTPKHLITATGQRVTLRCSPRSGDLSVYWYQQSLDQGLQFLIQYYNGEERAKGNILERFSAQQFPDLHSELNLSSLELGDSALYFCASRGTSNTGELFFGEGSRLTVL.

This clonotype was detected many times. The chain links TRBV3-1 to TRBJ2-3, with no clear D. This CDR3 comprises 14 residues. The ends were cut back, 4 bases at V and 1 base at J, with 9 bases in the middle. The germline CDR1 and CDR2 sequences are LGHDT and YNNKEL (reference sequence). As DNA, the CDR3 is TGTGCCAGCAGCCGGGCCCTTGGCACAGATACGCAGTATTTT. The encoded protein is CASSRALGTDTQYF.

This clonotype was picked up a small number of times. The V and J genes are TRBV30 and TRBJ1-6; 10 positions agree with TRBD1. The CDR3 is 15 residues long. CDR1 GTSNPN and CDR2 SVGIG come from the germline V gene (reference sequence). V lost 0 bases and J lost 9; bases outside the gene matches: 5. Here the CDR3 reads CAWSVGTGVVSPLHF. CDR3 bases: TGTGCCTGGAGTGTGGGGACAGGGGTCGTTTCACCCCTCCACTTT.

This clonotype was picked up a small number of times. The chain is built from TRBV6-5 and TRBJ2-1; maybe TRBD2 (6 bases). Trimming took 6 bases from V and 10 from J, leaving 16 bases between them. CDR1 and CDR2 (germline): MNHEY, SVGAGI. CDR3 length equals 13 residues. The CDR3 nucleotides are TGTGCCAGCAGCCCCCGGGAGTCCGGCGAGCAGTTCTTC. Its protein is CASSPRESGEQFF.

This clonotype was counted many times. The J gene is TRBJ1-1, the V gene TRBV6-5; TRBD1 might be the D (5 bases). The CDR3 runs to 15 residues. Per the germline V gene, CDR1 is MNHEY and CDR2 is SVGAGI. The germline V and J ends were trimmed by 0 bases and 2 bases, with 10 bases remaining between them. Here the CDR3 reads CASSYSVGANTEAFF. CDR3 nucleotide sequence: TGTGCCAGCAGTTACTCGGTTGGGGCAAACACTGAAGCTTTCTTT.

The CDR3 protein is CATSGAGRSNEQYF. The CDR3 DNA reads as TGTGCCACCAGTGGGGCAGGGAGGAGCAATGAGCAGTACTTC. V usage is TRBV24-1 and J usage is TRBJ2-7, with a weak D call TRBD2 (6 bases). Trimming stripped 5 bases from V and 7 bases from J, with 17 bases between. Germline CDR1 and CDR2: KGHDR and SFDVKD. This CDR3 has 14 residues.

This clonotype was recorded at least ten times. One junction end disagrees with the germline gene, perhaps due to a read error. The V call is TRBV7-7, the J call TRBJ2-2; 7 bases are shared with TRBD2. Looked up from germline, CDR1 is SSHAT and CDR2 is FNYEAQ (reference sequence). The CDR3 spans 15 residues. This CDR3 is CASSLGTNPTGELFF. CDR3 nucleotides: TGTGCTAGCAGCTTAGGGACTAATCCGACCGGGGAGCTGTTTTTT.

This clonotype was seen at least ten times. V gene TRBV7-2 combines with J gene TRBJ1-2; no clear D. The CDR3 has 14 amino acids. The V and J ends lost 1 base and 2 bases respectively, with 8 bases between them. Germline CDR1 is SGHTA and CDR2 is FQGNSA. The CDR3 DNA is TGTGCCAGCAGCTTAGTAAACGGAAACTATGGCTACACCTTC. This gives the protein CASSLVNGNYGYTF.